One sample yielded the 31 T cell receptor beta chains listed below, sequenced in a study of identical twins. TCRdb itself ran the 5' RACE reads through MiXCR, one entry per CDR3 protein. Found here are some 500,000 distinct CDR3 sequences, around 9.6% of them singletons; the top ten hold more than 2.5%. These sequences were also reported in another study, on yellow fever vaccine responses in identical twins.

The sequenced sample consisted of PBMCs. The receptors were gathered from a young woman in good health.

A few counts support this clonotype. The J gene is TRBJ2-5, the V gene TRBV19; 11 bases are a match to TRBD1. CDR3 length equals 19 residues. Germline loops: CDR1 LNHDA, CDR2 SQIVND (reference sequence). V was clipped by 5 bases and J by 3 bases; unmatched bases: 17. CDR3 sequence (DNA): TGTGCCAGTAGTCCCCGGGGACAGGGGGTTTTCGTGCGGGAAGAGACCCAGTACTTC. It is translated as CASSPRGQGVFVREETQYF.

This clonotype was seen ten or more times. V is TRBV6-5 and J is TRBJ2-7; perhaps TRBD2 as D (6 bases). Looked up from germline, CDR1 is MNHEY and CDR2 is SVGAGI. The CDR3 totals 14 residues. Trimming took off 0 bases at V and 0 bases at J, with 6 bases between the two ends. The CDR3 DNA follows: TGTGCCAGCAGTTACTCGACTAGCTCCTACGAGCAGTACTTC. This gives the protein CASSYSTSSYEQYF.

This clonotype occurred many times. The chain uses TRBV12-3 or TRBV12-4 and TRBJ2-2; unclear D gene. The CDR3 contains 15 residues. The V end lost 8 bases, the J end lost 3 bases, and 16 bases lay between the germline ends. CDR3 sequence (DNA): TGTGCCAGCGTGGGGTCGCGGATTCACACCGGGGAGCTGTTTTTT. This gives the protein CASVGSRIHTGELFF.

CDR3 sequence: CASSQGDVSGANVLTF. CDR3 nucleotides: TGTGCCAGCAGCCAGGGAGATGTATCTGGGGCCAACGTCCTGACTTTC. The rearrangement links TRBV4-2 to TRBJ2-6; TRBD2 might be the D (5 bases). Germline V gives CDR1 LGHNA, CDR2 YNFKEQ. The CDR3 is made up of 16 amino acids. V was cut by 3 bases and J by 1 base, with 10 bases left in between.

This clonotype was detected only a few times. The V call is TRBV4-1, the J call TRBJ2-1, with 7 bases matching TRBD1. With V trimmed by 4 bases and J by 0 bases, 6 bases remained unmatched. CDR3 size: 16 residues. Germline-derived CDR1 and CDR2 are MGHRA and YSYEKL. This chain's CDR3 is CASSPDRLSSYNEQFF. The CDR3 DNA sequence: TGCGCCAGCAGCCCGGACAGGCTGAGCTCCTACAATGAGCAGTTCTTC.

This rearrangement joins TRBV2 to TRBJ2-3; TRBD1 agrees at 9 bases. The CDR3 sequence is 13 residues long. Losses at the gene ends were 8 bases for V and 4 bases for J; bases not matched to a gene: 4. From germline, CDR1 is SNHLY and CDR2 FYNNEI. CDR3 residues: CASLDRGSDTQYF. The CDR3 DNA sequence: TGTGCCAGCCTGGACAGGGGATCAGATACGCAGTATTTT. Filled out from reference TRBV2 and TRBJ2-3, the complete variable domain reads EPEVTQTPSHQVTQMGQEVILRCVPISNHLYFYWYRQILGQKVEFLVSFYNNEISEKSEIFDDQFSVERPDGSNFTLKIRSTKLEDSAMYFCASLDRGSDTQYFGPGTRLTVL.

The genes are TRBV5-5 and TRBJ2-7, with 10 bases fitting TRBD2. This CDR3 is 15 amino acids long. Trimming took 4 bases from V and 6 from J; bases not matched to a gene: 10. CDR1 is SGHKS, CDR2 YYEKEE, per germline (reference sequence). The CDR3 loop is CASSPGTSESSEQYF. The DNA of the CDR3 is TGTGCCAGCAGCCCCGGGACTAGCGAATCTAGCGAGCAGTACTTC.

This clonotype showed up many times. This chain connects TRBV18 to TRBJ2-4; 8 positions match TRBD1. CDR1 and CDR2 (germline): KGHSH, LQKENI. V shed 6 bases and J 11 bases; nucleotides not matched to a gene: 9. This CDR3 region has 13 residues. The CDR3 sequence is CASSPDRGIVQYF. CDR3 nucleotides: TGTGCCAGCTCGCCCGACAGGGGCATCGTTCAGTACTTC.

This clonotype was seen more than once but under ten times. The V call is TRBV7-9, the J call TRBJ2-5; TRBD1 or TRBD2 may be the D gene (5 bases each). CDR3 length: 15 amino acids. Trimming pared 1 base from V and 3 bases from J, leaving 12 bases between. Germline V gene lookup returns CDR1 SEHNR and CDR2 FQNEAQ (reference sequence). DNA for the CDR3: TGTGCCAGCAGCTTAGTTCTGGGGGTTGAAGAGACCCAGTACTTC. It yields the protein CASSLVLGVEETQYF.

There are a few counts of this clonotype. This chain uses TRBV5-5 with TRBJ1-5; TRBD1 agrees at 8 bases. V dropped 4 bases and J dropped 4; count of bases not matched to a gene: 13. CDR1 SGHKS and CDR2 YYEKEE come from the germline V gene (reference sequence). The CDR3 has 17 residues. The CDR3: CASSPVDAGTGNQPQHF. In DNA form, the CDR3 reads TGTGCCAGCAGCCCCGTGGATGCCGGGACAGGTAATCAGCCCCAGCATTTT.

This clonotype was observed at least ten times. This rearrangement joins TRBV7-9 to TRBJ1-1; D is perhaps TRBD1 (6 bases). Germline assignment: CDR1 SEHNR and CDR2 FQNEAQ (reference sequence). The length of the CDR3 is 15 residues. With 5 bases removed from V and 2 bases from J, the gap between germline ends came to 15 bases. In DNA, the CDR3 is TGTGCCAGCAGCATCTCTCGGACAGCAAACACTGAAGCTTTCTTT. Translated: CASSISRTANTEAFF. Full variable domain (remainder filled in from reference TRBV7-9 and TRBJ1-1): DTGVSQNPRHKITKRGQNVTFRCDPISEHNRLYWYRQTLGQGPEFLTYFQNEAQLEKSRLLSDRFSAERPKGSFSTLEIQRTEQGDSAMYLCASSISRTANTEAFFGQGTRLTVV.

This clonotype occurred a few times. The V gene is TRBV12-3 or TRBV12-4, the J gene TRBJ2-3; the D gene could be TRBD1 or TRBD2 (5 bases each). The ends were cut back, 1 base at V and 2 bases at J, with 16 bases in the middle. This CDR3 spans 17 amino acids. The CDR3 is CASSLERGPALTDTQYF. DNA of the CDR3: TGTGCCAGCAGTTTAGAGAGGGGCCCGGCCCTCACAGATACGCAGTATTTT.

This clonotype showed up many times. This chain connects TRBV14 to TRBJ2-1, with TRBD2 as a possible D gene (6 bases). The CDR3 has 13 amino acids. The V end lost 4 bases, the J end lost 12 bases, and 16 bases lay between the germline ends. Germline CDR1 and CDR2: SGHDN and FVKESK. CDR3 sequence reads: CASSLLALGVQFF. For the CDR3, the DNA is TGTGCCAGCAGCCTGCTAGCGCTGGGTGTGCAGTTCTTC.

This clonotype was seen many times. This chain uses TRBV20-1 with TRBJ1-4; TRBD1 might be the D (6 bases). CDR3 length: 15 amino acids. Germline loops: CDR1 DFQATT, CDR2 SNEGSKA (reference sequence). V lost 3 bases to trimming and J lost 5 bases, with 16 bases between them. CDR3 nucleotide sequence: TGCAGTGCTAGCCTCACAGGGCCCTACAATGAAAAACTGTTTTTT. It codes for CSASLTGPYNEKLFF.

The chain employs TRBV15 and TRBJ2-1, with 14 bases aligning to TRBD2. V was clipped by 11 bases and J by 0 bases; unmatched bases: 3. The germline V gene encodes CDR1 LNHNV and CDR2 YYDKDF (reference sequence). The CDR3 has 15 residues. CDR3 protein: CAFGTSGSSYNEQFF. Written as DNA, the CDR3 is TGTGCCTTCGGGACTAGCGGGAGCTCCTACAATGAGCAGTTCTTC.

J is TRBJ2-1 and V is TRBV2, with 11 positions matching TRBD2. The germline gives CDR1 SNHLY, CDR2 FYNNEI. V was pared by 9 bases and J by 1 base, with 8 bases of the junction left unmatched. The CDR3 consists of 16 residues. The CDR3 bases are TGTGCCAGTCTTATAGCGGGGGGGAAGTCCTACAATGAGCAGTTCTTC. It specifies CASLIAGGKSYNEQFF.

This clonotype was detected only a few times. The V call is TRBV5-6, the J call TRBJ2-1; 7 nucleotides agree with TRBD1. The germline V gene encodes CDR1 SGHDT and CDR2 YYEEEE. The CDR3 totals 14 residues. V lost 0 bases to trimming and J lost 6 bases; unmatched junction nucleotides: 3. Here the CDR3 DNA reads TGTGCCAGCAGCTTGGTAGGGGGCTTCAATGAGCAGTTCTTC. Translation: CASSLVGGFNEQFF.

This clonotype appeared many times. This chain links TRBV3-1 with TRBJ2-6; D uncertain. CDR1 and CDR2 (germline): LGHDT, YNNKEL (reference sequence). The V gene lost 0 bases and the J gene lost 2 bases, with 8 bases spanning the gap. CDR3 length: 16 residues. The CDR3 bases are TGTGCCAGCAGCCAAGATCTGGTCGCTGGGGCCAACGTCCTGACTTTC. This encodes CASSQDLVAGANVLTF.

This clonotype was counted only a few times. The CDR3 protein is CAISEGTGKADTQYF. For the CDR3, the DNA is TGTGCCATCAGTGAGGGGACAGGGAAAGCAGATACGCAGTATTTT. The chain combines TRBV10-3 with TRBJ2-3; 9 bases are shared with TRBD1. The CDR3 length is 15 residues. V was clipped by 2 bases and J by 4 bases; unmatched bases: 4. Germline lookup yields CDR1 ENHRY and CDR2 SYGVKD.

This chain links TRBV12-3 or TRBV12-4 with TRBJ2-3; no definite D call. V dropped 4 bases and J dropped 0 bases, with 8 bases sitting between them. The CDR3 extends over 14 amino acids. The CDR3 DNA reads as TGTGCCAGCAGTTCCGTGGGAAGCACAGATACGCAGTATTTT. Protein sequence: CASSSVGSTDTQYF.

The genes are TRBV27 and TRBJ1-4, with D hard to call. Germline lookup yields CDR1 MNHEY and CDR2 SMNVEV (reference sequence). V lost 5 bases and J 7 bases, leaving 14 bases between the germline ends. The CDR3 contains 14 residues. CDR3 protein: CASSLYGSGEKLFF. CDR3 sequence (DNA): TGTGCCAGCAGTCTCTATGGATCGGGTGAAAAACTGTTTTTT.

In this sample, this clonotype turned up a few times. The gene calls are TRBV5-4 and TRBJ2-4, with D maybe TRBD1 (6 bases). The ends were cut back, 4 bases at V and 2 bases at J, with 13 bases in the middle. This CDR3 region has 15 residues. In germline, CDR1 is SGHNT, CDR2 YYREEE (reference sequence). CDR3 DNA sequence: TGTGCCAGCAGCGTAGACAGGATTTCCAAAAACATTCAGTACTTC. It is translated as CASSVDRISKNIQYF.

This clonotype was seen many times. This rearrangement joins TRBV12-3 or TRBV12-4 to TRBJ1-5; tentatively, D is TRBD1 (5 bases). This CDR3 region has 14 residues. Deletions cut 3 bases from V and 5 bases from J, with 11 bases between. CDR3 amino acids: CASSLGGAYQPQHF. Written as DNA, the CDR3 is TGTGCCAGCAGTTTGGGGGGTGCGTATCAGCCCCAGCATTTT.

This clonotype was recorded many times. This chain connects TRBV5-1 to TRBJ2-5, with 7 bases aligning to TRBD1. The germline gives CDR1 SGHRS, CDR2 YFSETQ. J was trimmed by 4 bases and V by 0 bases; bases with no gene match: 6. The CDR3 is made up of 15 amino acids. The CDR3 bases are TGCGCCAGCAGCTTGGGGTCGACAGGGTTAGAGACCCAGTACTTC. Amino acids: CASSLGSTGLETQYF.

This clonotype was counted ten times or more. V is TRBV5-1 and J is TRBJ2-5, with TRBD1 matching over 9 bases. V was clipped by 3 bases and J by 4 bases; unmatched bases: 4. The CDR3 is 14 amino acids. Germline V gene data show CDR1 as SGHRS and CDR2 as YFSETQ. The CDR3 sequence is CASSYDRGVETQYF. For the CDR3, the DNA is TGCGCCAGCAGCTATGACAGGGGGGTAGAGACCCAGTACTTC.

Only a few counts were recorded for this clonotype. The chain joins TRBV30 to TRBJ2-2, with D possibly matching TRBD1 (5 bases). Germline V lookup: CDR1 GTSNPN, CDR2 SVGIG (reference sequence). The CDR3 length is 16 residues. Deletions cut 2 bases from V and 2 bases from J, with 15 bases between. As DNA, the CDR3 is TGTGCCTGGAGTTTAAGGCTCAGGGTTAACACCGGGGAGCTGTTTTTT. It translates to CAWSLRLRVNTGELFF.

This clonotype was counted many times. V gene TRBV2 combines with J gene TRBJ2-5; 8 bases match TRBD2. The CDR3 sequence is 14 residues long. CDR1 and CDR2 from the germline V gene are SNHLY and FYNNEI. V lost 6 bases and J lost 5; bases outside the gene matches: 8. In DNA form, the CDR3 reads TGTGCCAGCAGACGGGGGGGCGAGGGTGAGACCCAGTACTTC. Translated: CASRRGGEGETQYF.

This clonotype was counted at least ten times. The chain combines TRBV12-3 or TRBV12-4 with TRBJ2-7; 10 nucleotides match TRBD2. This CDR3 spans 16 amino acids. The J segment lost 2 bases and the V segment lost 3 bases, leaving 7 bases of the junction unmatched. The CDR3, as DNA: TGTGCCAGCAGTTTCCCTAGCGGGAGCTCCCCCTACGAGCAGTACTTC. It specifies CASSFPSGSSPYEQYF.

This clonotype was seen ten or more times. This rearrangement joins TRBV7-9 to TRBJ2-1, with 8 positions matching TRBD2. The CDR3 totals 15 residues. In germline, CDR1 is SEHNR, CDR2 FQNEAQ (reference sequence). The V segment lost 6 bases and the J segment 3 bases; nucleotides outside the gene matches: 7. The CDR3 region has the DNA TGTGCCAGCAGTTACGGGGGGGCGGACTACAATGAGCAGTTCTTC. The encoded protein is CASSYGGADYNEQFF.

This chain connects TRBV10-3 to TRBJ1-4; D not certain. Trimming removed 5 bases from V and 2 bases from J, with 12 bases in between. The CDR3 contains 15 residues. Germline V gene sequence: CDR1 ENHRY, CDR2 SYGVKD. Written as DNA, the CDR3 is TGTGCCATCAGTCCCTCAGGAGCCACTAATGAAAAACTGTTTTTT. It translates to CAISPSGATNEKLFF.

This clonotype has ten or more counts. This sequence joins TRBV11-2 and TRBJ2-1; TRBD1 is a possible D gene (5 bases). Between the trimmed V and J ends, which lost 0 bases and 7 bases, there was a span of 13 bases. The germline V gene has CDR1 SGHAT and CDR2 FQNNGV. The CDR3 extends over 15 amino acids. The CDR3 reads CASSLDSGKGNEQFF. CDR3 nucleotide sequence: TGTGCCAGCAGCTTAGATTCGGGTAAGGGGAATGAGCAGTTCTTC.